This TCR beta chain was captured in a study of OX40 agonist ivuxolimab in advanced cancers. On the study more broadly: Of the participants, 35% to 50% had some prior anti-PD-1, anti-PD-L1 or anti-CTLA-4 therapy, which was allowed. Study results and limitations: Low normalized T-cell clonal expansion was also seen in some nonresponders.

Libraries were prepared by immunoSEQ multiplex PCR; TCRdb keeps only in-frame clonotypes and omits some of them. The sample has approximately 130,000 clones, 85% to 95% seen once. Germline-derived CDR1 and CDR2 are MNHEY and SVGAGI. V dropped 5 bases and J dropped 10; count of bases not matched to a gene: 11. The CDR3 runs 14 residues. Turning to this clone: Its antigen is still unknown.

Sequenced here: CD4+ or CD8+ T cells sorted from blood, sampled in a trial of the OX40 agonist ivuxolimab. V usage is TRBV6-5 and J usage is TRBJ1-1; the match to TRBD1 covers 9 bases. This clonotype originated in an adult with an advanced solid tumor such as melanoma, head and neck, liver or kidney cancer. In nucleotides, the CDR3 is TGTGCCAGCAGTGGTATCACGACAGGGGGGAGAGCTTTCTTT. It encodes CASSGITTGGRAFF.